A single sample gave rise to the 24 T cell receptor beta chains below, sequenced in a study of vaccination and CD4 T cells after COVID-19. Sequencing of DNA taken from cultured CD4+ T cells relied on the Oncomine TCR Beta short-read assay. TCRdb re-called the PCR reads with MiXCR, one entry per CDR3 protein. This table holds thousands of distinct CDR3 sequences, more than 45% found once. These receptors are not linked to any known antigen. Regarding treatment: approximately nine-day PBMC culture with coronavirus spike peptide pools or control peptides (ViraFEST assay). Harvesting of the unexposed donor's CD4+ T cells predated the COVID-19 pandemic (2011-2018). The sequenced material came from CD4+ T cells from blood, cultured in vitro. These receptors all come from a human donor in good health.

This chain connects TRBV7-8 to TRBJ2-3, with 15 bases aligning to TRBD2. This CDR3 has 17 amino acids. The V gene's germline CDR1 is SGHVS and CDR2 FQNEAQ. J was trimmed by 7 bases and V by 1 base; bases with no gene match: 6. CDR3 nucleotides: TGTGCCAGCAGCTTAGTCGGACTAGCGGGGGGGCCGCATACGCAGTATTTT. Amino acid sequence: CASSLVGLAGGPHTQYF. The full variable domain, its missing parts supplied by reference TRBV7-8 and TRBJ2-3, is GAGVSQSPRYKVAKRGQDVALRCDPISGHVSLFWYQQALGQGPEFLTYFQNEAQLDKSGLPSDRFFAERPEGSVSTLKIQRTQQEDSAVYLCASSLVGLAGGPHTQYFGPGTRLTVL.

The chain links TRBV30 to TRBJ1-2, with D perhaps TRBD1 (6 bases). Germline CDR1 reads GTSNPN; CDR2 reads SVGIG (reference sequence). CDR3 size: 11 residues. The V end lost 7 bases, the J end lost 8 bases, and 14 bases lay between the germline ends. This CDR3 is CALWTAGGYTF. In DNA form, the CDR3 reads TGTGCCTTGTGGACAGCCGGCGGCTACACCTTC.

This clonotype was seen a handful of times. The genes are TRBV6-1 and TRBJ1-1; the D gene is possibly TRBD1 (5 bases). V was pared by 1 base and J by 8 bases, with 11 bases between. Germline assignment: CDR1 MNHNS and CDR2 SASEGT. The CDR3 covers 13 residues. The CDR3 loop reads CASSEVWDGEAFF. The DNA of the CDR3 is TGTGCCAGCAGTGAAGTCTGGGACGGCGAAGCTTTCTTT.

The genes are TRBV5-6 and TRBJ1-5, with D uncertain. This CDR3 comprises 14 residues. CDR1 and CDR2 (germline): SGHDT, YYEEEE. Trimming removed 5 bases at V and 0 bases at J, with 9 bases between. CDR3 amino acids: CASSRGYSNQPQHF. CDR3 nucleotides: TGTGCCAGCAGTCGGGGATATAGCAATCAGCCCCAGCATTTT.

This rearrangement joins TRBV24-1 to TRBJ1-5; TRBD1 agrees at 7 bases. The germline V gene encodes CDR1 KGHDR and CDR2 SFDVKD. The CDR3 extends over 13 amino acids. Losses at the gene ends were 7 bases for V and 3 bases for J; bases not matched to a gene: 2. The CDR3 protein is CATRTGPNQPQHF. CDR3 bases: TGTGCCACCAGGACAGGGCCCAATCAGCCCCAGCATTTT.

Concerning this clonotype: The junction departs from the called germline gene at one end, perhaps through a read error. CDR3: CASSPSNYGYAF. Written as DNA, the CDR3 is TGTGCCAGCAGCCCGTCCAACTATGGCTACGCCTTC. The rearrangement links TRBV7-3 to TRBJ1-2; the D is unclear. The CDR3 is 12 amino acids. Germline CDR1 and CDR2: SGHTA and FQGTGA.

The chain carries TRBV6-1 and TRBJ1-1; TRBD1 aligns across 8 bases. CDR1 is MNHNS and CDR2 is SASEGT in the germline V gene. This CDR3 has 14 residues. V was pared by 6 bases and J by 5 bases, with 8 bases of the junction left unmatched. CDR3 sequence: CASRAQGVVTEAFF. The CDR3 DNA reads TGTGCCAGCAGAGCACAGGGGGTGGTGACTGAAGCTTTCTTT.

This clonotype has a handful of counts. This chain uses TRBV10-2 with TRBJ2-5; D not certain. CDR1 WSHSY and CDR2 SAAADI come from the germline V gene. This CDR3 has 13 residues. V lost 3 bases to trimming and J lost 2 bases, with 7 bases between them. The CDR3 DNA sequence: TGCGCCAGCAGTGACTCGAAACAAGAGACCCAGTACTTC. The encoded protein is CASSDSKQETQYF.

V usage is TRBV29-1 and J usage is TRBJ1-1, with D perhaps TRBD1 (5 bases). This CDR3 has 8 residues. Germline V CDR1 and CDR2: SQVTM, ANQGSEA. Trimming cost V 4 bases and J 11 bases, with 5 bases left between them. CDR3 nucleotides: TGCAGCGTTGGGGGCGCTTTCTTT. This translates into CSVGGAFF.

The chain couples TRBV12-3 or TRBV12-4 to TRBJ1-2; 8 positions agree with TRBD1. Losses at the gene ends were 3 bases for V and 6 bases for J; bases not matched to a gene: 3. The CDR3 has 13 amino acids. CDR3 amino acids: CASSLSGGDGYTF. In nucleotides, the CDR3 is TGTGCCAGCAGTTTGTCAGGGGGCGATGGCTACACCTTC.

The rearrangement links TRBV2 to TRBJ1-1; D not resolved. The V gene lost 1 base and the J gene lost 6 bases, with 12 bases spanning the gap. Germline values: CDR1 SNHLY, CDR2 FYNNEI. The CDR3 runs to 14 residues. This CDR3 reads CASSEGEVDPEAFF. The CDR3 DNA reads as TGTGCCAGCAGTGAAGGGGAGGTCGACCCTGAAGCTTTCTTT.

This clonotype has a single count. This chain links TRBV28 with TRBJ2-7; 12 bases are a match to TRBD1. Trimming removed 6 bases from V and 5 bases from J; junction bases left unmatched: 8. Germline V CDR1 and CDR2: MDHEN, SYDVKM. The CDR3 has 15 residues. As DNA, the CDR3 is TGTGCCAGCAGCTCTTTGGGACAGGGGGCAAACGAGCAGTACTTC. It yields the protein CASSSLGQGANEQYF.

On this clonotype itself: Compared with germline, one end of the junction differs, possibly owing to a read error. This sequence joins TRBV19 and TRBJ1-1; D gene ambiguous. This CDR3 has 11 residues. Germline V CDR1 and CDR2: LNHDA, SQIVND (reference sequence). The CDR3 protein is CASKVGSEAFF. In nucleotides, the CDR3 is TGTGCCAGTAAAGTGGGCTCTGAGGCTTTCTTT.

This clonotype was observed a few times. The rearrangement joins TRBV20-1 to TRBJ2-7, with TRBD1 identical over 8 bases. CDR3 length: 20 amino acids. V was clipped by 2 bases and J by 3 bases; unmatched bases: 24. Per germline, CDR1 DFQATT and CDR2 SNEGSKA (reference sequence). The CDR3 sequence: CSARRPLVWTGSALNYEQYF. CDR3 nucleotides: TGCAGTGCTAGAAGGCCCCTGGTATGGACAGGGAGCGCCTTGAACTACGAGCAGTACTTC.

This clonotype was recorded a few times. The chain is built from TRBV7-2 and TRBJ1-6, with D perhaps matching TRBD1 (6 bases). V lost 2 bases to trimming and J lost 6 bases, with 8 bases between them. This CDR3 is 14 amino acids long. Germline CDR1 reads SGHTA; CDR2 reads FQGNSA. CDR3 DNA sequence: TGTGCCAGCAGCTTAACCAGGGGTAATTCACCCCTCCACTTT. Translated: CASSLTRGNSPLHF.

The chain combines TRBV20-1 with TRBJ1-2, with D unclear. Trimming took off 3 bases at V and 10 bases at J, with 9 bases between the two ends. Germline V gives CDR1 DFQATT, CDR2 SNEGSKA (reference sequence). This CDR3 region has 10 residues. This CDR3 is CSASSPTYTF. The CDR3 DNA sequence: TGCAGTGCTAGTAGCCCGACCTACACCTTC.

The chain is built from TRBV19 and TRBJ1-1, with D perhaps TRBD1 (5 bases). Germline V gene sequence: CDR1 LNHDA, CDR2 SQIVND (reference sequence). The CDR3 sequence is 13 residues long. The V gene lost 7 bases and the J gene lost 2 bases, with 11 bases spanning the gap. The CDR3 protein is CASTLGVNTEAFF. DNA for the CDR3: TGTGCCAGTACCCTAGGGGTAAACACTGAAGCTTTCTTT. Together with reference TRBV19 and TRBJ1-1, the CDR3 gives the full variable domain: DGGITQSPKYLFRKEGQNVTLSCEQNLNHDAMYWYRQDPGQGLRLIYYSQIVNDFQKGDIAEGYSVSREKKESFPLTVTSAQKNPTAFYLCASTLGVNTEAFFGQGTRLTVV.

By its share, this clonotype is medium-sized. CDR3 sequence: CASSQGTGNYGYTF. In DNA form, the CDR3 reads TGTGCCAGCAGCCAGGGGACAGGAAACTATGGCTACACCTTC. The V call is TRBV6-2 or TRBV6-3, the J call TRBJ1-2; 8 positions match TRBD1. V was pared by 6 bases and J by 2 bases, with 5 bases of the junction left unmatched. Germline CDR1 and CDR2: MNHEY and SVGEGT. The CDR3 extends over 14 amino acids.

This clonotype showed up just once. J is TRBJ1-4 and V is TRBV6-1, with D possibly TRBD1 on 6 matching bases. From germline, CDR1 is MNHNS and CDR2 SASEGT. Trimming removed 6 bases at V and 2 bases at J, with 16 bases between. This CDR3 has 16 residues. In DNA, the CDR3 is TGTGCCAGCAGCTCCGGCAGGGGAACCACTAATGAAAAACTGTTTTTT. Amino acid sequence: CASSSGRGTTNEKLFF.

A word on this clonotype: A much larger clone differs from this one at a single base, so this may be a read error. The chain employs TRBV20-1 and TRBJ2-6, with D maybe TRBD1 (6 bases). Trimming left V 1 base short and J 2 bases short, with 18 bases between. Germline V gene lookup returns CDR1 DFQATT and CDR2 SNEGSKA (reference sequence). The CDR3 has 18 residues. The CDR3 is CSARAPPGAPPGANVLTF. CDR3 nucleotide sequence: TGCAGTGCTAGAGCTCCGCCAGGGGCTCCCCCTGGGGCCAACGTCCTGACTTTC.

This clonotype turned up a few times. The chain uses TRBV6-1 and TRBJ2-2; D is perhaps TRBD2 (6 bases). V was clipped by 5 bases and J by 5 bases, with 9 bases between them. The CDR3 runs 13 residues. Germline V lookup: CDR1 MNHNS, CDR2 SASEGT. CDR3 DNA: TGTGCCAGCAGTCCGGGGGAGACCGGGGAGCTGTTTTTT. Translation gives CASSPGETGELFF.

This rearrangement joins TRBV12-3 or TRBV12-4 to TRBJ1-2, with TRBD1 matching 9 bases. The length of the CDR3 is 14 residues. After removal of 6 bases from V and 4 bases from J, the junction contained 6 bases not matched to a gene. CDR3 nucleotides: TGTGCCAGCAGCTATACAGGGGGCGGCTATGGCTACACCTTC. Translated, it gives CASSYTGGGYGYTF.

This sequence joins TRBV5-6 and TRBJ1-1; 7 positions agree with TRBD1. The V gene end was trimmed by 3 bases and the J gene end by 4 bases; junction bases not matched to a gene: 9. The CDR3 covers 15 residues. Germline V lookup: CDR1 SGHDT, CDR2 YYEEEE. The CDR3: CASSSTGAGRTEAFF. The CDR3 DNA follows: TGTGCCAGCAGCTCTACAGGGGCCGGTCGCACTGAAGCTTTCTTT.

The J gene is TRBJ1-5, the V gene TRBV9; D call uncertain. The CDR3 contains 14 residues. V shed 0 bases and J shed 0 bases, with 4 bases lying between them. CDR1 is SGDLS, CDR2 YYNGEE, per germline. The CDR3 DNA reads TGTGCCAGCAGCGTAGGGGATAGCAATCAGCCCCAGCATTTT. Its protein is CASSVGDSNQPQHF.